Each of the 9 T cell receptor beta chains below was sequenced from the same sample in a study of blood T cell repertoires in COVID-19. TCRdb's copy holds only in-frame clones and misses some; the assay was immunoSEQ multiplex PCR. This sample yields around 280,000 clones, of which around 91% are seen a single time; about 1.8% belongs to the top ten. Sequenced material: PBMCs or T cells enriched from blood (not recorded which). The receptor set was obtained from a woman aged 18-30 years with acute COVID-19.

J is TRBJ2-1 and V is TRBV10-1; 9 nucleotides line up with TRBD2. Trimming took 4 bases from V and 3 from J; bases not matched to a gene: 10. The CDR3 contains 17 residues. Looked up from germline, CDR1 is WNHNN and CDR2 is SYGVQD (reference sequence). CDR3 protein: CASSVRAGGPDYNEQFF. The CDR3, as DNA: TGCGCCAGCAGTGTTCGGGCGGGAGGGCCGGACTACAATGAGCAGTTCTTC.

The chain links TRBV28 to TRBJ2-5, with D possibly being TRBD1 (6 bases). Looked up from germline, CDR1 is MDHEN and CDR2 is SYDVKM. The CDR3 contains 17 residues. V dropped 6 bases and J dropped 2 bases, with 22 bases sitting between them. The CDR3 loop is CASSSYPGAGEQETQYF. CDR3 coding DNA: TGTGCCAGCAGCTCCTATCCCGGGGCAGGGGAACAAGAGACCCAGTACTTC.

Only a few counts were recorded for this clone. The chain joins TRBV19 to TRBJ2-6, with 8 bases lining up with TRBD1. The V gene's germline CDR1 is LNHDA and CDR2 SQIVND (reference sequence). CDR3 length equals 19 residues. The junction had 15 bases not matched to a gene; V was cut back by 5 bases and J by 3 bases. The CDR3 region is CASSPNLKTGVVGANVLTF. The DNA for the CDR3 is TGTGCCAGTAGTCCCAACCTGAAGACAGGGGTGGTTGGGGCCAACGTCCTGACTTTC.

The CDR3 DNA follows: TGTGCCAGCAGCTTCTCGACTAGCGGGAGGAGCTCCTACAATGAGCAGTTCTTC. It is translated as CASSFSTSGRSSYNEQFF. The genes are TRBV5-4 and TRBJ2-1, with TRBD2 matching 13 bases. The junction had 5 bases not matched to a gene; V was cut back by 2 bases and J by 0 bases. The CDR3 covers 18 residues. Looked up from germline, CDR1 is SGHNT and CDR2 is YYREEE (reference sequence).

The rearrangement links TRBV19 to TRBJ2-5, with a tentative D call TRBD2 (6 bases). Germline loops: CDR1 LNHDA, CDR2 SQIVND (reference sequence). The length of the CDR3 is 13 residues. Trimming left V 4 bases short and J 4 bases short, with 10 bases between. This chain's CDR3 is CASSNQGGETQYF. The DNA of the CDR3 is TGTGCCAGTAGTAACCAGGGAGGAGAGACCCAGTACTTC.

The J gene is TRBJ1-3, the V gene TRBV7-9; 7 bases map to TRBD1. CDR3 length equals 13 residues. V shed 5 bases and J 6 bases; nucleotides not matched to a gene: 4. Germline loops: CDR1 SEHNR, CDR2 FQNEAQ (reference sequence). This chain's CDR3 is CASSQGQENTIYF. The CDR3 DNA sequence: TGTGCCAGCAGCCAAGGACAGGAAAACACCATATATTTT.

This chain uses TRBV11-2 with TRBJ1-2, with D possibly TRBD1 on 5 matching bases. V shed 5 bases and J shed 5 bases, with 12 bases lying between them. The CDR3 is 13 amino acids. CDR1 and CDR2 from the germline V gene are SGHAT and FQNNGV. CDR3 sequence reads: CASSLTGFYGYTF. DNA for the CDR3: TGTGCCAGCAGCCTAACAGGTTTTTATGGCTACACCTTC.

The chain recombines TRBV7-9 with TRBJ2-3; 7 bases align to TRBD2. Per germline, CDR1 SEHNR and CDR2 FQNEAQ (reference sequence). The CDR3 totals 15 residues. Trimming cost V 5 bases and J 4 bases; bases outside gene matches: 9. The CDR3 coding sequence is TGTGCCAGCAGCCCGCAAGGGGCGGGGGCAGATACGCAGTATTTT. Translated: CASSPQGAGADTQYF.

This clone was picked up one time. The chain couples TRBV5-1 to TRBJ2-7, with 14 bases matching TRBD2. CDR3 length: 17 residues. From germline, CDR1 is SGHRS and CDR2 YFSETQ. The trim removed 0 bases at V and 5 bases at J, leaving 7 bases unmatched. CDR3 sequence reads: CASSLEGLAGVQDEQYF. CDR3 bases: TGCGCCAGCAGCTTGGAGGGACTAGCGGGAGTCCAAGACGAGCAGTACTTC.